The 14 T cell receptor beta chains below all came from one sample that was sequenced in a study of blood T cells in healthy people across ages. For the second PCR, which ran for about 7 to 12 cycles, a sample-barcoded 5' primer and a J-beta primer mix were used. TCRdb re-called the 5' RACE reads through MiXCR, storing one row per CDR3 protein. The table includes roughly 1,000,000 distinct CDR3 sequences, almost 25% detected once. These data are also associated with another study on T cells of mothers and their children.

The specimen sequenced was blood. Source of these receptors: a girl aged 2 to 10 in good health.

This chain connects TRBV6-5 to TRBJ1-3, with a weak D call TRBD1 (6 bases). V lost 0 bases and J 9 bases, leaving 15 bases between the germline ends. Germline lookup yields CDR1 MNHEY and CDR2 SVGAGI. CDR3 length: 15 amino acids. This CDR3 reads CASSYSSGVGSTIYF. In DNA, the CDR3 is TGTGCCAGCAGTTACTCTTCAGGGGTCGGGAGCACCATATATTTT.

The rearrangement joins TRBV28 to TRBJ2-5, with 8 bases identical to TRBD1. The J call is in doubt because the DNA end fits TRBJ2-7 better. CDR1 is MDHEN, CDR2 SYDVKM, per germline. The CDR3 is made up of 14 amino acids. The CDR3 here is CASSGLDRGYEQYF. In nucleotides, the CDR3 is TGTGCCAGCTCGGGACTCGACAGGGGCTACGAGCAGTACTTC.

This clonotype was counted between two and nine times. The rearrangement links TRBV28 to TRBJ2-5; 10 bases fit TRBD2. The DNA matches TRBJ2-1 better at its end, which makes the J call doubtful. Germline V gives CDR1 MDHEN, CDR2 SYDVKM. This CDR3 comprises 15 residues. DNA for the CDR3: TGTGCCAGCAGTTTCGTTAGCGGGAGGCGCAATGAGCAGTTCTTC. Its translation is CASSFVSGRRNEQFF.

This rearrangement joins TRBV5-1 to TRBJ2-5; no clear D gene. With 0 bases removed from V and 1 base from J, the gap between germline ends came to 7 bases. This CDR3 has 14 amino acids. Germline CDR1 is SGHRS and CDR2 is YFSETQ. The CDR3 loop reads CASSLEASQETQYF. The DNA for the CDR3 is TGCGCCAGCAGCTTGGAGGCCAGCCAAGAGACCCAGTACTTC. The complete variable domain, with remaining parts taken from reference TRBV5-1 and TRBJ2-5, reads KAGVTQTPRYLIKTRGQQVTLSCSPISGHRSVSWYQQTPGQGLQFLFEYFSETQRNKGNFPGRFSGRQFSNSRSEMNVSTLELGDSALYLCASSLEASQETQYFGPGTRLLVL.

Ten or more counts support this clonotype. The chain is built from TRBV29-1 and TRBJ2-6; TRBD1 is a possible D gene (6 bases). V was shortened by 0 bases and J by 2 bases, with 8 bases between the two germline ends. There are 15 residues in the CDR3. CDR1 is SQVTM and CDR2 is ANQGSEA in the germline V gene. CDR3 loop: CSVEDRGPGANVLTF. CDR3 in DNA: TGCAGCGTTGAAGACAGGGGACCTGGGGCCAACGTCCTGACTTTC.

The chain is built from TRBV18 and TRBJ2-5; D tentatively fits TRBD1 or TRBD2 (6 bases each). CDR3 length equals 14 residues. The V and J ends lost 3 bases and 5 bases respectively, with 13 bases between them. The germline V gene has CDR1 KGHSH and CDR2 LQKENI. The CDR3 loop reads CASSPQSGGETQYF. In DNA form, the CDR3 reads TGTGCCAGCTCACCGCAATCCGGGGGCGAGACCCAGTACTTC.

This sequence joins TRBV25-1 and TRBJ2-6, with TRBD1 as a possible D gene (7 bases). There are 17 residues in the CDR3. Trimming left V 3 bases short and J 0 bases short, with 12 bases between. Germline V gene data show CDR1 as MGHDK and CDR2 as SYGVNS. CDR3 coding DNA: TGTGCCAGCAGTGAGGACAGGCGGGGCTCTGGGGCCAACGTCCTGACTTTC. Amino acid sequence: CASSEDRRGSGANVLTF.

There are a few counts of this clonotype. This chain joins TRBV4-1 and TRBJ2-7; TRBD1 or TRBD2 may be the D gene (5 bases each). Germline V gives CDR1 MGHRA, CDR2 YSYEKL. The CDR3 runs 15 residues. V gave up 3 bases and J gave up 0 bases, with 12 bases separating them. CDR3 sequence reads: CASSQAWGSSYEQYF. The CDR3 DNA reads TGCGCCAGCAGCCAGGCCTGGGGGAGCTCCTACGAGCAGTACTTC.

The chain joins TRBV29-1 to TRBJ2-3; tentatively, D is TRBD1 (6 bases). The germline V gene encodes CDR1 SQVTM and CDR2 ANQGSEA. This CDR3 contains 16 residues. The V end lost 6 bases, the J end lost 3 bases, and 22 bases lay between the germline ends. The CDR3 loop reads CSVRSGPTGSTDTQYF. DNA of the CDR3: TGCAGCGTCCGTTCGGGCCCGACAGGTTCAACAGATACGCAGTATTTT.

In its sample, this clonotype was seen a few times. V gene TRBV29-1 combines with J gene TRBJ2-1; TRBD1 matches at 8 bases. J lost 4 bases, V lost 7 bases, and 0 bases had no gene match. Germline CDR1 reads SQVTM; CDR2 reads ANQGSEA. The CDR3 has 11 amino acids. DNA for the CDR3: TGCAGCGGGGACAGGTACAATGAGCAGTTCTTC. Amino acids: CSGDRYNEQFF.

This rearrangement joins TRBV9 to TRBJ1-2; D perhaps matches TRBD1 (6 bases). The CDR3 sequence is 15 residues long. Germline CDR1 and CDR2: SGDLS and YYNGEE. The V and J ends lost 4 bases and 4 bases respectively, with 17 bases between them. This CDR3 reads CASSTPSGGLYGYTF. DNA for the CDR3: TGTGCCAGCAGCACCCCATCCGGGGGCCTCTATGGCTACACCTTC.

The rearrangement uses TRBV24-1 and TRBJ2-1; 7 bases map to TRBD1. The end of the DNA aligns better with TRBJ2-7, so the J call may be wrong. The CDR3 is 15 amino acids. Germline V gives CDR1 KGHDR, CDR2 SFDVKD. This chain's CDR3 is CATSDLSDRLGEQYF. The CDR3 nucleotides are TGTGCCACCAGTGATTTGTCGGACAGGTTGGGCGAGCAGTACTTC.

Worth noting for this clonotype: This likely comes from a read error, as the CDR3 has no conserved phenylalanine or tryptophan at its end. The chain joins TRBV7-9 to TRBJ2-5, with D perhaps matching TRBD1 (5 bases). Germline assignment: CDR1 SEHNR and CDR2 FQNEAQ (reference sequence). The CDR3 runs 14 residues. Between the trimmed V and J ends, which lost 0 bases and 4 bases, there was a span of 9 bases. CDR3 sequence reads: CASSLARDRETQYL. Written as DNA, the CDR3 is TGTGCCAGCAGCTTAGCCAGGGATCGAGAGACCCAGTACCTC.

This chain links TRBV7-6 with TRBJ1-4; 7 nucleotides align to TRBD1. The CDR3 length is 16 residues. Germline V gene data show CDR1 as SGHVS and CDR2 as FNYEAQ. The junction had 4 bases not matched to a gene; V was cut back by 1 base and J by 2 bases. CDR3: CASSLETGFTNEKLFF. In nucleotides, the CDR3 is TGTGCCAGCAGCTTAGAGACAGGGTTTACTAATGAAAAACTGTTTTTT.